This is a list of T cell receptor beta chains from one sample in a study of T cells in localized non-small cell lung cancer. Libraries were prepared by immunoSEQ multiplex PCR; TCRdb keeps only in-frame clonotypes and omits some of them. The sample yields around 50,000 clones, about 87% seen once. Here the sequenced sample was PBMCs, taken before any cancer treatment. Source of these receptors: a female donor with stage II lung adenocarcinoma. The conserved cysteine and the conserved F or W are not part of the CDR3 here.

V	J	CDR3
TRBV5-1	TRBJ2-7	ASRDRGYEQY
TRBV4-1	TRBJ1-1	ASSQEGRATEAF
TRBV5-1	TRBJ2-7	ASSPSGQQYEQY
TRBV6-1	TRBJ2-1	ASSDFLEDEQF
TRBV18	TRBJ1-4	ASSAGQLIATNEKLF
TRBV9	TRBJ2-1	ASSVYGGYEQF
TRBV19	TRBJ2-7	ASSVRGTAPYEQY
TRBV18	TRBJ2-2	ASSPRDSLQNTGELF
TRBV5-1	TRBJ1-6	ASSPGRGGSNSPLH
TRBV27	TRBJ2-5	ASSTPGRPGEETQY
TRBV7-3	TRBJ1-2	ASSNTTGFGHT
TRBV6-1	TRBJ1-2	ASSVRTNYGYT
TRBV18	TRBJ1-6	ASSADGSYYNSPLH
TRBV5-1	TRBJ1-2	ASSLTGLSNYGYT
TRBV2	TRBJ2-1	ASTENPGQGGYGGDLEQF
TRBV4-1	TRBJ2-1	ASSQKTGSNEQF
TRBV5-4	TRBJ2-5	ASSLGPAGGGETQY
TRBV14	TRBJ1-1	ASSQVTGEAF
TRBV20-1	TRBJ1-2	SARGYGYT
TRBV5-1	TRBJ2-7	ASSFRLGQVSYEQY
TRBV5-5	TRBJ1-1	ASSSRPMNTEAF
TRBV7-9	TRBJ1-1	ASLAQGAHTEAF
TRBV5-1	TRBJ2-5	ASSSIQGGETQY
TRBV9	TRBJ1-5	ASSSDPGGQPQH